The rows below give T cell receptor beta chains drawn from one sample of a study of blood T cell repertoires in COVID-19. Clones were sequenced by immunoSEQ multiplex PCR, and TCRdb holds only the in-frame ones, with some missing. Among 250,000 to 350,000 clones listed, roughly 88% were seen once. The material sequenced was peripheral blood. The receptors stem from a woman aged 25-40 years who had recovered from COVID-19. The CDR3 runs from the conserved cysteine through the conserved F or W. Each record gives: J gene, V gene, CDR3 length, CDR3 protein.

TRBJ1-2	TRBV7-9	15	CASSLASRGLSGYTF
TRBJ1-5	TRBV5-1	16	CASSLEGWGHNQPQHF
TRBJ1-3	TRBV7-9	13	CASTGQAGNTIYF
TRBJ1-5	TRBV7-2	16	CASSLHDSYSNQPQHF
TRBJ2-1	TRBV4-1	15	CASSHPTRERNEQFF
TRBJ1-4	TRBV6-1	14	CASREAAYNEKLFF
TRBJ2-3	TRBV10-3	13	CAISEPETDTQYF
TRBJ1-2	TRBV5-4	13	CASSFLQGRGYTF
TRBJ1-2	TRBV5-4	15	CASSSNTGEDYGYTF
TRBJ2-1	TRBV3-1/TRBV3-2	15	CASSQQGSSYNEQFF
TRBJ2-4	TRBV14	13	CASSRWTGDIQYF
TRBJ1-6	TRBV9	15	CASSVEGTYNSPLHF
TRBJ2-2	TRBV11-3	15	CASSVGGLRTGELFF
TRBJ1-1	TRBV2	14	CASSVQTGGTEAFF
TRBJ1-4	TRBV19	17	CASSIAGNGERNEKLFF
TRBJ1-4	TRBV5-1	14	CASSSDSTNEKLFF
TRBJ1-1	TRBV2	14	CASSVRQRYGEAFF